This is a list of T cell receptor beta chains from one sample in a study of T cells after yellow fever vaccination. MiXCR was run by TCRdb on the 5' RACE reads, yielding one entry per CDR3 protein. The sample carries about 340,000 distinct CDR3 sequences, around 4.1% recorded once. This material consisted of PBMCs, taken 5 days after the yellow fever booster vaccination. The receptors derive from a man aged 18-30 years who received the YFV17D yellow fever vaccine. CDR3s include the opening cysteine and the closing phenylalanine or tryptophan. A D gene is named only where the DNA matches it firmly. Some rows have no size entry. The others give once, few or many, or a class for an expanded clone.

v_call	j_call	clone_size	d_call	cdr3_aa	cdr3_nt
TRBV2	TRBJ2-2	many	.	CASRGRLNTGELFF	TGTGCCAGCAGGGGACGTTTGAACACCGGGGAGCTGTTTTTT
TRBV20-1	TRBJ2-5	few	TRBD1	CSARVRTGSRETQYF	TGCAGTGCTAGAGTGAGGACAGGGAGTCGGGAGACCCAGTACTTC
TRBV7-3	TRBJ1-1	many	.	CASSLTGDVAEAFF	TGTGCCAGCAGCTTAACAGGGGATGTGGCTGAAGCTTTCTTT
TRBV5-8	TRBJ1-3	.	.	CASSRGPDFGNTIYF	TGTGCCAGCAGTCGGGGACCGGATTTTGGAAACACCATATATTTT
TRBV12-3/TRBV12-4	TRBJ1-1	few	TRBD1	CASRGDRGEYTEAFF	TGTGCCAGCAGGGGGGACAGGGGGGAGTACACTGAAGCTTTCTTT
TRBV18	TRBJ1-3	few	TRBD1	CASSPGAGQGSGNTIYF	TGTGCCAGCTCACCAGGCGCCGGACAGGGCTCTGGAAACACCATATATTTT
TRBV11-2	TRBJ1-1	few	.	CASSSPSRVGAFF	TGTGCCAGCAGCTCCCCCAGTCGCGTAGGAGCTTTCTTT
TRBV28	TRBJ1-6	.	.	CASETGGADSPLHF	TGTGCCAGCGAGACAGGAGGGGCAGATTCACCCCTCCACTTT
TRBV6-2/TRBV6-3	TRBJ2-7	few	.	CASSYFRTYEQYF	TGTGCCAGCAGTTACTTCAGAACCTACGAGCAGTACTTC
TRBV12-3/TRBV12-4	TRBJ2-7	.	.	CASRPATLSYEQYF	TGTGCCAGCAGGCCAGCAACTCTCTCCTACGAGCAGTACTTC
TRBV5-1	TRBJ2-2	few	TRBD2	CASRPSGGLNTGELFF	TGCGCCAGCAGACCGAGCGGGGGCCTGAACACCGGGGAGCTGTTTTTT
TRBV7-2	TRBJ2-2	few	.	CASSLYVRTLNTGELFF	TGTGCCAGCAGCTTATACGTTCGGACATTGAACACCGGGGAGCTGTTTTTT
TRBV5-1	TRBJ1-4	many	TRBD1	CASSLGTGGATNEKLFF	TGCGCCAGCAGCTTGGGAACAGGGGGCGCAACTAATGAAAAACTGTTTTTT
TRBV28	TRBJ1-1	.	TRBD1	CASSLGQGAAEAFF	TGTGCCAGCAGCCTCGGACAGGGGGCCGCGGAAGCTTTCTTT
TRBV28	TRBJ1-6	.	.	CASSTTTGILNSPLHF	TGTGCCAGCAGCACCACCACAGGGATCCTAAATTCACCCCTCCACTTT
TRBV5-4	TRBJ2-5	.	TRBD2	CASSGTSGGTSTQYF	TGTGCCAGCAGCGGTACTAGCGGGGGGACCTCGACCCAGTACTTC
TRBV5-5	TRBJ1-2	.	.	CASSLPAWDIYGYTF	TGTGCCAGCAGCTTGCCGGCGTGGGATATCTATGGCTACACCTTC
TRBV7-2	TRBJ1-1	.	.	CASRAQGNSEAFF	TGTGCCAGCAGGGCACAGGGCAACTCTGAAGCTTTCTTT
TRBV9	TRBJ2-5	.	.	CASSVAASGETQYF	TGTGCCAGCAGCGTAGCGGCGTCCGGGGAGACCCAGTACTTC
TRBV5-6	TRBJ2-5	many	.	CASQSPDGTQYF	TGTGCCAGTCAATCCCCTGATGGGACCCAGTACTTC
TRBV20-1	TRBJ1-1	many	.	CSARSGSGAATEAFF	TGCAGTGCTAGATCGGGGAGTGGGGCAGCGACTGAAGCTTTCTTT
TRBV5-1	TRBJ2-5	few	.	CASSLPEPGAQETQYF	TGCGCCAGCAGCTTGCCTGAACCTGGGGCCCAAGAGACCCAGTACTTC
TRBV12-2	TRBJ1-2	few	.	CASRLARTGGYTF	TGTGCAAGTCGCTTAGCAAGGACAGGTGGCTACACCTTC
TRBV6-5	TRBJ2-7	many	.	CASKKGLSSYEQYF	TGTGCCAGCAAAAAGGGTTTAAGCTCCTACGAGCAGTACTTC
TRBV5-1	TRBJ1-6	many	.	CASSLSAGNNSPLHF	TGCGCCAGCAGCTTGTCCGCAGGGAATAATTCACCCCTCCACTTT
TRBV28	TRBJ2-3	few	.	CASSRQDPSTDTQYF	TGTGCCAGCAGCCGACAGGATCCTAGCACAGATACGCAGTATTTT
TRBV3-1	TRBJ2-3	few	.	CASSQDLRISPGRGRDTQYF	TGTGCCAGCAGCCAAGATCTCCGAATCTCTCCGGGGCGGGGCAGAGATACGCAGTATTTT
TRBV6-6	TRBJ1-2	few	.	CASSTITGNYGYTF	TGTGCCAGCAGTACAATAACGGGGAACTATGGCTACACCTTC
TRBV9	TRBJ2-7	.	TRBD2	CASSPWASGGYEQYF	TGTGCCAGCAGCCCCTGGGCCAGCGGGGGCTACGAGCAGTACTTC
TRBV21-1	TRBJ1-4	.	.	CASSKVSSNEKLFF	TGTGCCAGCAGCAAAGTCTCGAGTAATGAAAAACTGTTTTTT
TRBV9	TRBJ2-3	.	.	CASSPPGVPGTDTQYF	TGTGCCAGCAGCCCTCCGGGAGTGCCGGGCACAGATACGCAGTATTTT
TRBV25-1	TRBJ1-2	few	.	CASSEFGLYGYTF	TGTGCCAGCAGTGAATTTGGGTTATATGGCTACACCTTC
TRBV10-3	TRBJ2-4	few	.	CAIRGGLLAKNIQYF	TGTGCCATCAGGGGCGGGTTACTAGCCAAAAACATTCAGTACTTC
TRBV28	TRBJ1-1	many	.	CASSPPTGNGNTEAFF	TGTGCCAGCAGCCCCCCCACAGGCAATGGGAACACTGAAGCTTTCTTT
TRBV6-5	TRBJ1-1	many	TRBD1	CASSFRAGGTEAFF	TGTGCCAGCAGTTTCAGGGCAGGGGGCACTGAAGCTTTCTTT
TRBV5-1	TRBJ2-3	few	.	CASSLAVSTSTDTQYF	TGCGCCAGCAGCTTGGCGGTCTCCACTAGCACAGATACGCAGTATTTT
TRBV5-1	TRBJ1-5	few	TRBD1	CASSTEQGAYSNQPQHF	TGCGCCAGCAGCACGGAACAGGGGGCGTATAGCAATCAGCCCCAGCATTTT
TRBV14	TRBJ2-3	.	TRBD1	CACGPGQGAETQYF	TGTGCCTGCGGACCGGGACAGGGGGCGGAGACGCAGTATTTT
TRBV13	TRBJ1-4	.	TRBD1	CASSQGQFHANEKLFF	TGTGCCAGCAGCCAGGGACAGTTTCATGCTAATGAAAAACTGTTTTTT
TRBV5-4	TRBJ2-7	.	TRBD2	CASSLVAGGPLSYEQYF	TGTGCCAGCAGCTTGGTGGCGGGGGGACCTCTCTCCTACGAGCAGTACTTC
TRBV24-1	TRBJ1-5	.	TRBD1	CATSDLGQGFSNQPQHF	TGTGCCACCAGTGATTTGGGACAGGGGTTTAGCAATCAGCCCCAGCATTTT
TRBV7-2	TRBJ1-2	many	.	CASSEQGGSNYGYTF	TGTGCCAGCAGCGAACAGGGAGGATCAAACTATGGCTACACCTTC
TRBV25-1	TRBJ1-2	few	.	CASRDQSPYGYTF	TGTGCCAGCAGGGACCAATCTCCCTATGGCTACACCTTC
TRBV20-1	TRBJ1-4	many	.	CSARQPTNEKLFF	TGCAGTGCCCGACAGCCAACTAATGAAAAACTGTTTTTT
TRBV13	TRBJ2-3	many	.	CASSLNGPEYF	TGTGCCAGCAGCTTAAATGGTCCGGAGTATTTT
TRBV20-1	TRBJ2-7	few	.	CSARPGGGYEQYF	TGCAGTGCTAGACCTGGAGGCGGTTACGAGCAGTACTTC
TRBV20-1	TRBJ2-3	.	.	CSARPQNTDTQYF	TGCAGTGCTAGACCCCAAAACACAGATACGCAGTATTTT
TRBV7-8	TRBJ2-3	few	.	CASSLVVSAARTDTQYF	TGTGCCAGCAGCTTAGTAGTCTCAGCAGCACGCACAGATACGCAGTATTTT
TRBV6-2/TRBV6-3	TRBJ1-2	many	.	CASIRGAGYGYTF	TGTGCCAGCATCAGAGGAGCGGGCTATGGCTACACCTTC
TRBV2	TRBJ1-1	many	.	CASSEDWGGANTEAFF	TGTGCCAGCAGTGAAGATTGGGGGGGGGCCAACACTGAAGCTTTCTTT
TRBV29-1	TRBJ2-3	few	.	CSVTRQPGTDTQYF	TGCAGCGTTACACGACAGCCTGGGACAGATACGCAGTATTTT
TRBV29-1	TRBJ1-1	.	.	CSVAPPTGICFF	TGCAGCGTTGCACCGCCGACGGGCATATGTTTCTTT
TRBV7-2	TRBJ2-3	many	.	CASRGWPSTDTQYF	TGTGCCAGCAGAGGCTGGCCGAGCACAGATACGCAGTATTTT
TRBV4-1	TRBJ2-2	.	.	CASSQRGRENDGELFF	TGCGCCAGCAGCCAACGCGGAAGGGAAAATGACGGGGAGCTGTTTTTT
TRBV12-3/TRBV12-4	TRBJ2-2	.	.	CASSLGSYQNTGELFF	TGTGCCAGCAGTTTAGGTTCGTACCAGAACACCGGGGAGCTGTTTTTT
TRBV4-3	TRBJ1-4	few	.	CASSQDRAGSNEKLFF	TGCGCCAGCAGCCAAGATCGGGCAGGATCCAATGAAAAACTGTTTTTT
TRBV11-2	TRBJ2-7	few	.	CASTIQADSYEQYF	TGTGCCAGCACCATCCAAGCGGACTCCTACGAGCAGTACTTC
TRBV5-1	TRBJ2-3	many	.	CASSLVGTDTQYF	TGCGCCAGCAGCTTGGTAGGCACAGATACGCAGTATTTT
TRBV7-2	TRBJ2-1	few	.	CASSLIGFGNEQFF	TGTGCCAGCAGCTTGATCGGTTTTGGGAATGAGCAGTTCTTC